Included here is one TCR beta chain sequence, with context. Its antigen is undetermined. This CDR3 is built from 13 residues. V dropped 4 bases and J dropped 2 bases, with 8 bases sitting between them. Per germline, CDR1 SGHRS and CDR2 YFSETQ. This sample is part of a study of OX40 agonist ivuxolimab in advanced cancers. Findings and limits, study-wide: Both blood CD4+ and CD8+ T cells showed clonal growth by week 6 at 0.1 to 3.0 mg/kg.

The method was immunoSEQ multiplex PCR; TCRdb's version includes in-frame clones alone and lacks a portion of them. This table holds about 78,000 clones, approximately 84% found once. The rearrangement joins TRBV5-1 to TRBJ2-3; perhaps TRBD2 as D (6 bases). This sample comprised CD4+ or CD8+ T cells sorted from blood, obtained in a trial of the OX40 agonist ivuxolimab. The TCR comes from an adult with an advanced solid tumor such as melanoma, head and neck, liver or kidney cancer. Here the CDR3 DNA reads TGCGCCAGCAGCGGGGAGGCCACAGATACGCAGTATTTT. It is translated as CASSGEATDTQYF.